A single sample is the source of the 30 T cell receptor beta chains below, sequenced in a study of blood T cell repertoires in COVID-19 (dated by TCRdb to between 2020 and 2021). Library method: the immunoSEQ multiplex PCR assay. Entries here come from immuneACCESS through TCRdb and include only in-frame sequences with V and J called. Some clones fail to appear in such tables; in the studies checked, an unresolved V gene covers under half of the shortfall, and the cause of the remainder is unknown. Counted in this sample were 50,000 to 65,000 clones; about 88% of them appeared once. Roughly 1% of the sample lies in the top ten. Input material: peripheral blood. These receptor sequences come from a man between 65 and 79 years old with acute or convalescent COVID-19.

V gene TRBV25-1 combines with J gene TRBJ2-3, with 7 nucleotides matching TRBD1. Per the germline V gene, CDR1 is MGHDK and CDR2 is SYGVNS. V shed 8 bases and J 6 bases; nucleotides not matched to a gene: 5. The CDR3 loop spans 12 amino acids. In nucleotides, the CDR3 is TGTGCCAGCCGGACAGGAGGTGATACGCAGTATTTT. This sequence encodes CASRTGGDTQYF.

The CDR3 DNA is TGTGCCAGCAGCTTGTATTACATCAATGAGCAGTTCTTC. It specifies CASSLYYINEQFF. The V gene is TRBV5-4, the J gene TRBJ2-1; no firm D call. The CDR3 sequence is 13 residues long. V was shortened by 1 base and J by 6 bases, with 8 bases between the two germline ends. Germline V gene data show CDR1 as SGHNT and CDR2 as YYREEE (reference sequence).

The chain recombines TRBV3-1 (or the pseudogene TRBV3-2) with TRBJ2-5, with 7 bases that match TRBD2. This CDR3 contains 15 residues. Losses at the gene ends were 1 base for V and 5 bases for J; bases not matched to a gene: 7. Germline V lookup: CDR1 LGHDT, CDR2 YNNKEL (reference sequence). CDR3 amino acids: CASSQGVGGLETQYF. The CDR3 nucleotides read TGTGCCAGCAGCCAAGGGGTGGGAGGGCTGGAGACCCAGTACTTC.

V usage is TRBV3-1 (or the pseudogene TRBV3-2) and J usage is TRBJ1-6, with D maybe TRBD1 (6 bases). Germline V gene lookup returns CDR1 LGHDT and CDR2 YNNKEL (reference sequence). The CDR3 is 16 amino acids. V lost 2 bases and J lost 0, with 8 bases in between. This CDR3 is CASSQQGSSYNSPLHF. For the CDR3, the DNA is TGTGCCAGCAGCCAACAGGGGAGCTCCTATAATTCACCCCTCCACTTT.

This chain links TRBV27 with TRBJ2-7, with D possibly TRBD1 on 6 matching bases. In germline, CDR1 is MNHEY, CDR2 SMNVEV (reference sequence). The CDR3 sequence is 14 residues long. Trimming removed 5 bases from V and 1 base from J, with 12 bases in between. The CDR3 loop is CASSPLGQSYEQYF. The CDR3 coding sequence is TGTGCCAGCAGTCCCCTAGGACAGTCCTACGAGCAGTACTTC.

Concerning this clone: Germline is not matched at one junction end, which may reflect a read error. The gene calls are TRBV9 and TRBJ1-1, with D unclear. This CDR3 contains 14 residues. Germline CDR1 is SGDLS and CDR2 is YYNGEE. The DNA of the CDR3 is TGTGCCAGCAGCGCCCGGGAGGTTGGCACTAAAGCTTTCTTT. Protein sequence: CASSAREVGTKAFF.

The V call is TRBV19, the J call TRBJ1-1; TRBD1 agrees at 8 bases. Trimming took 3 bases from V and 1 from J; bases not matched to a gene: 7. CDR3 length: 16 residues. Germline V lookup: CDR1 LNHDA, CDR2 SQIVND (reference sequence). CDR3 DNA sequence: TGTGCCAGTAGTATCATCGCGGGACAGGCGAACACTGAAGCTTTCTTT. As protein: CASSIIAGQANTEAFF.

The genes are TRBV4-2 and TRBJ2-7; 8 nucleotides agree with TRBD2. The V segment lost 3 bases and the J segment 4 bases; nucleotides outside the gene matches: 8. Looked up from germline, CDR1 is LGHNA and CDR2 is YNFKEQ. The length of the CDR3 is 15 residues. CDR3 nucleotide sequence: TGTGCCAGCAGCCATATTAGCGGGGTTTCATACGAGCAGTACTTC. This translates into CASSHISGVSYEQYF.

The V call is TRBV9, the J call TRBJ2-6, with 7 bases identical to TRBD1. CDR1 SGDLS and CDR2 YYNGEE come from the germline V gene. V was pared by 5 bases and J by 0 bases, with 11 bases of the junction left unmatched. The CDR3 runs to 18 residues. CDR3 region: CASSEGQPGSSGANVLTF. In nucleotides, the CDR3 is TGTGCCAGCAGTGAGGGACAGCCTGGGTCCTCTGGGGCCAACGTCCTGACTTTC.

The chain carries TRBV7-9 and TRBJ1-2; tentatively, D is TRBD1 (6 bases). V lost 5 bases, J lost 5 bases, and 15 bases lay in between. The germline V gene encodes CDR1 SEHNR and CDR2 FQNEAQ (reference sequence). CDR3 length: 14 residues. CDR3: CASSPRGTFYGYTF. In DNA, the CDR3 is TGTGCCAGCAGCCCTCGAGGGACATTTTATGGCTACACCTTC.

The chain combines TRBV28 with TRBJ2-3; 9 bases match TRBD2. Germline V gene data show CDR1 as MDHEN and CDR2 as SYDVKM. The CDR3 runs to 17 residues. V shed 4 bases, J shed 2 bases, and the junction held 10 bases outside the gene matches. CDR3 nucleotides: TGTGCCAGCAGTTCCGTTCGACTAGCGGAGTACACAGATACGCAGTATTTT. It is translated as CASSSVRLAEYTDTQYF.

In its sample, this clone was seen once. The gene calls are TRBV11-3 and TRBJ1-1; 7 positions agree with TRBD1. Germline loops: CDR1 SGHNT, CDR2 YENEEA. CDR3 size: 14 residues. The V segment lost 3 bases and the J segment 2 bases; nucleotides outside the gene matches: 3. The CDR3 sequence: CASSFTGANTEAFF. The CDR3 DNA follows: TGTGCCAGCAGCTTTACAGGGGCTAACACTGAAGCTTTCTTT.

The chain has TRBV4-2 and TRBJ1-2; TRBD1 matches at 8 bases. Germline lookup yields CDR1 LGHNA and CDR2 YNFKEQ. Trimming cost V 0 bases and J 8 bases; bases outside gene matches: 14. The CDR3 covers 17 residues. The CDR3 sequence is CASSQDTGQERGSGYTF. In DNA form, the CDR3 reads TGTGCCAGCAGCCAAGACACGGGACAGGAGAGGGGTAGCGGCTACACCTTC.

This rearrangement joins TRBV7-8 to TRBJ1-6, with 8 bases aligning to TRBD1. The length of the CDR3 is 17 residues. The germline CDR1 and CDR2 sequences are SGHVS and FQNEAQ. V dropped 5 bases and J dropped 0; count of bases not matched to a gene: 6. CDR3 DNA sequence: TGTGCCAGCAGCCCCGGACAGGGACGCTCCTATAATTCACCCCTCCACTTT. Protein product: CASSPGQGRSYNSPLHF.

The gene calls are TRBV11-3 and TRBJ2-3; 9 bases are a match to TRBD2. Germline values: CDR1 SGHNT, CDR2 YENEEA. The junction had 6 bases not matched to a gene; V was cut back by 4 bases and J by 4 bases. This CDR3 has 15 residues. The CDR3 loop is CASSSQREAPDTQYF. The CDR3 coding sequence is TGTGCCAGCAGCTCCCAGCGGGAGGCCCCAGATACGCAGTATTTT.

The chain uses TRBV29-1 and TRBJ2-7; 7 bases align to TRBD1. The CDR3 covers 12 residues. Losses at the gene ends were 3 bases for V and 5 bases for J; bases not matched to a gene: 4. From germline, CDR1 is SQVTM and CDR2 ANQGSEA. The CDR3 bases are TGCAGCGTTGATTTGGGACAGAACGAGCAGTACTTC. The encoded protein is CSVDLGQNEQYF.

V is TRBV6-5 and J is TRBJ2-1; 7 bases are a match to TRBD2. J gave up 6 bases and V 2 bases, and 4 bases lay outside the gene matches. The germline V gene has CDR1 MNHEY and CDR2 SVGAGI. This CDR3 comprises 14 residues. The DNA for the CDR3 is TGTGCCAGCAGTTACAGGCTAGCGGCCAATGAGCAGTTCTTC. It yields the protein CASSYRLAANEQFF.

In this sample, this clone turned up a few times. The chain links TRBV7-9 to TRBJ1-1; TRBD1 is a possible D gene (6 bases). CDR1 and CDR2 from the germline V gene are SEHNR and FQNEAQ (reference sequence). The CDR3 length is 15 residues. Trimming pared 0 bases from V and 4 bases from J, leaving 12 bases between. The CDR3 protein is CASSLATQGSTEAFF. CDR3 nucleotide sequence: TGTGCCAGCAGCTTAGCCACTCAGGGGAGCACTGAAGCTTTCTTT.

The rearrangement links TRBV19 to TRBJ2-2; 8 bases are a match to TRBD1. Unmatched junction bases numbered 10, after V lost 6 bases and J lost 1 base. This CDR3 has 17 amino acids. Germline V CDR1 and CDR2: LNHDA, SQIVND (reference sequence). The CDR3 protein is CASRNDRGDMNTGELFF. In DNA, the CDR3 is TGTGCCAGTAGAAACGACAGGGGTGATATGAACACCGGGGAGCTGTTTTTT.

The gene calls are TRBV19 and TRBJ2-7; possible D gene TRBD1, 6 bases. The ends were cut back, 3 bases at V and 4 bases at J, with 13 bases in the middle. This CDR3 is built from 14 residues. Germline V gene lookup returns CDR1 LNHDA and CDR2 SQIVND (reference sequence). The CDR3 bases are TGTGCCAGTAGTATTAGGAACAGGGCATACGAGCAGTACTTC. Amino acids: CASSIRNRAYEQYF.

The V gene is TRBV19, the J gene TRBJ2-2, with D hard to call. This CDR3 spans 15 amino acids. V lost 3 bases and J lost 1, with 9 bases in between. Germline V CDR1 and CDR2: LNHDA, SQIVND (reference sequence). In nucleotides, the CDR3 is TGTGCCAGTAGTATCTTGTACGGGAACACCGGGGAGCTGTTTTTT. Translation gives CASSILYGNTGELFF.

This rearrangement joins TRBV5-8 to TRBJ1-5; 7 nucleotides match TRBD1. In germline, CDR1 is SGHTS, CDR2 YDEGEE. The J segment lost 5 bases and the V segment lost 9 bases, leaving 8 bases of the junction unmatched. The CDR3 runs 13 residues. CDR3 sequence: CATSTGTDQPQHF. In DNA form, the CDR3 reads TGTGCCACATCGACAGGGACCGATCAGCCCCAGCATTTT. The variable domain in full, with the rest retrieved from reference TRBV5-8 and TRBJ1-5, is EAGVTQSPTHLIKTRGQQATLRCSPISGHTSVYWYQQALGLGLQFLLWYDEGEERNRGNFPPRFSGRQFPNYSSELNVNALELEDSALYLCATSTGTDQPQHFGDGTRLSIL.

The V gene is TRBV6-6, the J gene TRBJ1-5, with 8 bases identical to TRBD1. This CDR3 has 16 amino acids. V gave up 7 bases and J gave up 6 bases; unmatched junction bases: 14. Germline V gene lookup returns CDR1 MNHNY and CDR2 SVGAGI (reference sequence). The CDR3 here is CASTMMGQGAFQPQHF. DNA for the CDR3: TGTGCCAGCACTATGATGGGGCAGGGGGCTTTTCAGCCCCAGCATTTT.

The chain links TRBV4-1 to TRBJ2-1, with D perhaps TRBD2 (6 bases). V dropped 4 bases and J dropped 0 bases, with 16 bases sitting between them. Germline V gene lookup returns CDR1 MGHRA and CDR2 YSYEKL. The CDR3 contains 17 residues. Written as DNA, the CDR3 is TGCGCCAGCAGCCCCCTACGTCCCGGGAGCTCCTACAATGAGCAGTTCTTC. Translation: CASSPLRPGSSYNEQFF.

CDR3 DNA sequence: TGTGCCAGCAGAGAGCGGGTCACAGATACGCAGTATTTT. Translation gives CASRERVTDTQYF. The chain joins TRBV28 to TRBJ2-3; D might be TRBD2 (6 bases). The CDR3 sequence is 13 residues long. Germline V gene sequence: CDR1 MDHEN, CDR2 SYDVKM. Trimming shortened V by 6 bases and J by 2 bases, and 9 bases separated the two germline ends. The whole variable domain, remainder taken from reference TRBV28 and TRBJ2-3, is DVKVTQSSRYLVKRTGEKVFLECVQDMDHENMFWYRQDPGLGLRLIYFSYDVKMKEKGDIPEGYSVSREKKERFSLILESASTNQTSMYLCASRERVTDTQYFGPGTRLTVL.

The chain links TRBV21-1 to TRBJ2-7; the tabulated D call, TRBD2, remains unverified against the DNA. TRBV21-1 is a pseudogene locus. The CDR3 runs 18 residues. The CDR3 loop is CASSRITGTSGGPYEQYF. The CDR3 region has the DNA TGTGCCAGCAGCCGGATAACCGGGACTAGCGGGGGTCCCTACGAGCAGTACTTC.

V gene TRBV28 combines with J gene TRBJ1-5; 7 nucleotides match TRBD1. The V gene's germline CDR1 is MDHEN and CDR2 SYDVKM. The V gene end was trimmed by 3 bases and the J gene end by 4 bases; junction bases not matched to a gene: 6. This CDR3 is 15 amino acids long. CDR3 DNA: TGTGCCAGCAGTTTCAGAGGACAGGATAATCAGCCCCAGCATTTT. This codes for CASSFRGQDNQPQHF. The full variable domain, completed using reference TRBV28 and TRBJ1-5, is DVKVTQSSRYLVKRTGEKVFLECVQDMDHENMFWYRQDPGLGLRLIYFSYDVKMKEKGDIPEGYSVSREKKERFSLILESASTNQTSMYLCASSFRGQDNQPQHFGDGTRLSIL.

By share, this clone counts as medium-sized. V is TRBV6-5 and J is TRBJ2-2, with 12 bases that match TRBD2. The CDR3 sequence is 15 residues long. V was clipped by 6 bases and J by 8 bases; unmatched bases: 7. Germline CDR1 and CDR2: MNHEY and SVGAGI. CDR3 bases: TGTGCCAGCAGCCGGAGACTAGCGGGGGTAGGGGAGCTGTTTTTT. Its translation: CASSRRLAGVGELFF.

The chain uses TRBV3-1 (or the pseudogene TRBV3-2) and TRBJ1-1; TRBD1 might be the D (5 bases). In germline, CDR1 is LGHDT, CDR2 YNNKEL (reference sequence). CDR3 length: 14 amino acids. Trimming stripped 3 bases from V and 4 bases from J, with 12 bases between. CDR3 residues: CASSQEQASTEAFF. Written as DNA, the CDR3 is TGTGCCAGCAGCCAGGAACAGGCGAGCACTGAAGCTTTCTTT.

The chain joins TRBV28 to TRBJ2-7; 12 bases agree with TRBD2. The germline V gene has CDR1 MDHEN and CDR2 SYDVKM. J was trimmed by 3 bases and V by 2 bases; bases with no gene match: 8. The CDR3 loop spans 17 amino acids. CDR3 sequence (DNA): TGTGCCAGCAGTTTAAATCTAGGACTAGCGGGAAACTACGAGCAGTACTTC. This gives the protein CASSLNLGLAGNYEQYF.